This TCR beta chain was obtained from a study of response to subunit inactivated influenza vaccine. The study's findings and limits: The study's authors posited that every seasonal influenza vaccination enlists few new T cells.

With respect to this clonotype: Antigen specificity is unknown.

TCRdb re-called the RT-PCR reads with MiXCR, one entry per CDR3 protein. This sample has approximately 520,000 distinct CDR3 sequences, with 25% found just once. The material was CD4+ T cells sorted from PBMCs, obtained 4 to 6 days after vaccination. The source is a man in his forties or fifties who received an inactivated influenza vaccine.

For the CDR3, the DNA is TGTGCCAGCAGCCATCCCGCCAGGGGGTACTTCACAGATACGCAGTATTTT. Its protein is CASSHPARGYFTDTQYF. V usage is TRBV5-6 and J usage is TRBJ2-3; 7 nucleotides align to TRBD1. The J segment lost 2 bases and the V segment lost 4 bases, leaving 13 bases of the junction unmatched. The CDR3 sequence is 17 residues long. Germline CDR1 and CDR2: SGHDT and YYEEEE.